Below are 8 T cell receptor beta chains sequenced from a single sample in a study of blood T cell repertoires in COVID-19. Clones were read by immunoSEQ multiplex PCR, and TCRdb kept only the in-frame ones, dropping some. Of approximately 230,000 clones in the sample, 87% are singletons; the top ten hold 3% to 3.5%. The sample comprised peripheral blood. These receptors all come from a man aged 18 to 35 with active or convalescent COVID-19.

This chain links TRBV5-4 with TRBJ1-1; TRBD1 is a possible D gene (6 bases). This CDR3 spans 16 amino acids. Deletions cut 2 bases from V and 1 base from J, with 15 bases between. The germline gives CDR1 SGHNT, CDR2 YYREEE (reference sequence). The CDR3 bases are TGTGCCAGCAGCTTCGACCTTGGACAGAAGAACACTGAAGCTTTCTTT. Translated, it gives CASSFDLGQKNTEAFF.

The J gene is TRBJ2-1, the V gene TRBV6-5, with 7 bases matching TRBD1. Per germline, CDR1 MNHEY and CDR2 SVGAGI. The CDR3 has 14 residues. Unmatched junction bases numbered 6, after V lost 5 bases and J lost 5 bases. The CDR3 loop is CASSTRTGNNEQFF. CDR3 DNA sequence: TGTGCCAGCAGTACCCGGACAGGAAACAATGAGCAGTTCTTC.

The J gene is TRBJ2-1, the V gene TRBV29-1, with 13 bases that match TRBD2. With 6 bases clipped from V and 9 bases from J, the junction kept 5 bases outside the gene matches. The CDR3 is 13 residues long. The germline gives CDR1 SQVTM, CDR2 ANQGSEA. CDR3 nucleotide sequence: TGCAGCGTACGGACTAGCGGGAGAGGTGAGCAGTTCTTC. This sequence encodes CSVRTSGRGEQFF.

V and J are TRBV9 and TRBJ1-6; 7 positions agree with TRBD1. Germline CDR1 is SGDLS and CDR2 is YYNGEE. With V trimmed by 4 bases and J by 7 bases, 5 bases remained unmatched. CDR3 size: 14 residues. The chain's CDR3 is CASSPGTENSPLHF. The CDR3 DNA follows: TGTGCCAGCAGCCCCGGGACAGAGAATTCACCCCTCCACTTT.

The V call is TRBV28, the J call TRBJ2-7; the D gene is possibly TRBD1 (6 bases). The CDR3 runs to 15 residues. Germline V gene lookup returns CDR1 MDHEN and CDR2 SYDVKM. V lost 8 bases and J 2 bases, leaving 19 bases between the germline ends. This chain's CDR3 is CASSPVWPGAYEQYF. Here the CDR3 DNA reads TGTGCCAGCTCCCCGGTATGGCCAGGGGCCTACGAGCAGTACTTC.

The rearrangement links TRBV6-2 or TRBV6-3 to TRBJ2-5, with 9 bases lining up with TRBD1. The CDR3 consists of 16 residues. Germline lookup yields CDR1 MNHEY and CDR2 SVGEGT. J gave up 5 bases and V 1 base, and 8 bases lay outside the gene matches. The CDR3 sequence is CASSYLGQGALETQYF. As DNA, the CDR3 is TGTGCCAGCAGTTACTTGGGACAGGGTGCTTTGGAGACCCAGTACTTC.

The CDR3 nucleotides are TGTGCCAGCAGTTTGTACGGGACAGGACTAAACTATGGCTACACCTTC. Protein: CASSLYGTGLNYGYTF. V gene TRBV27 combines with J gene TRBJ1-2; 8 bases map to TRBD1. This CDR3 is built from 16 residues. V lost 3 bases and J lost 2; bases outside the gene matches: 8. Per germline, CDR1 MNHEY and CDR2 SMNVEV (reference sequence).

V and J are TRBV29-1 and TRBJ2-5; 11 nucleotides agree with TRBD1. V was pared by 5 bases and J by 4 bases, with 6 bases of the junction left unmatched. Germline CDR1 reads SQVTM; CDR2 reads ANQGSEA. The CDR3 has 14 residues. As DNA, the CDR3 is TGCAGCGTTCGTGTGGGACAGGGGGTAGAGACCCAGTACTTC. Its translation: CSVRVGQGVETQYF.